These T cell receptor beta chains were read from a single sample in a study of cytomegalovirus exposure and HLA in healthy donors. Assay: immunoSEQ multiplex PCR; the TCRdb copy retains only in-frame clones and omits some. The sample gives 95,000 to 150,000 clones, roughly 70% of which show up once; less than 4.5% is in the top ten. Sequenced material: PBMCs. The receptors were gathered from a woman aged 40 to 50 in good health and CMV-seronegative. The CDR3 runs from the conserved cysteine through the conserved F or W.

cdr3_length v_call cdr3_aa
15 TRBV28 CASSPTGWTNEKLFF
15 TRBV5-1 CASSLVTGTVETQYF
13 TRBV6-1 CASSVSQYRGYTF
12 TRBV28 CASFGGTSEQYF
14 TRBV6-6 CASSYSNRGTEAFF
18 TRBV7-2 CASSKFFPYAGVVDEQFF
16 TRBV5-4 CASSRISGLGTDTQYF
13 TRBV6-4 CASSDGTNNEQFF
15 TRBV19 CASRLGGRETGELFF
15 TRBV18 CASSPDRGTPGELFF
13 TRBV7-3 CASSLMLTDTQYF
15 TRBV7-8 CASSSGQGGGNTIYF
15 TRBV6-1 CASIEVPANTGELFF
18 TRBV7-8 CASRHPGRRAESNNEQFF
15 TRBV6-4 CASSEEGSSYNEQFF
14 TRBV28 CASSVDVSSYGYTF
14 TRBV4-1 CASSHAEEVGELFF
13 TRBV7-3 CASSRGQGHGYTF
13 TRBV29-1 CSVYGGTSYEQYF
15 TRBV7-2 CASSLVAGGNQPQHF
12 TRBV10-3 CATIGGGTEAFF
15 TRBV7-2 CASSLAGLTTGELFF
13 TRBV6-5 CASSSSGGYGYTF
14 TRBV18 CASSLGQGTYEQYF
18 TRBV7-9 CASSPPAAGGSSYNEQFF
15 TRBV11-3 CASSPLAGGSYEQYF
15 TRBV7-2 CASSSRQGPLYEQYF
13 TRBV2 CASRAGNTGELFF
16 TRBV28 CASSQLQGIGSDTQYF
16 TRBV9 CASSVAPDLTSYEQYF
17 TRBV6-1 CASSDLPGQRGFYGYTF
13 TRBV19 CATVGQGTSEQYF
15 TRBV18 CASSPREVPGETQYF
14 TRBV14 CASSKQGPLYEQYF
18 TRBV18 CASSPRTGGGSGANVLTF
16 TRBV27 CASSSAAGRNTGELFF
15 TRBV28 CASSPGGPPSYEQYF
15 TRBV4-3 CASSYSGGAGNEQFF
19 TRBV9 CASPRFIFLLEGVPDTQYF
16 TRBV4-3 CASSQEGQDRGREQYF
16 TRBV6-1 CASSEERGRTTDTQYF
12 TRBV6-6 CASGPGGAVQHF
14 TRBV4-2 CASSPLGANEKLFF
16 TRBV5-1 CASSPVQGLFVYEQYF
15 TRBV5-1 CASSFLDRQYTEAFF
16 TRBV27 CASSLTGLAGGNEQFF
15 TRBV4-3 CASSSHRDIGTEAFF
16 TRBV7-2 CASSPGTSGLTDTQYF
14 TRBV5-1 CASSLAGSQETQYF
11 TRBV19 CASSMGVTLHF
15 TRBV5-1 CATTNLGSPGETQYF
13 TRBV7-9 CASTRGRDSPLHF
16 TRBV18 CASSRTEGPVNYGYTF
13 TRBV6-1 CASRWTENQPQHF
11 TRBV20-1 CSAPGIYEQYF